This T cell receptor (beta chain) was recovered during a study of OX40 agonist ivuxolimab in advanced cancers. In the study overall: Dose-escalation patients were diagnosed with hepatocellular carcinoma, melanoma, renal cell cancer or head and neck cancer.

The repertoire was sequenced with immunoSEQ multiplex PCR; TCRdb's copy has only in-frame clones and lacks some. The sample shows 54,000 or so clones, 80% of them seen only once. Trimming left V 5 bases short and J 3 bases short, with 14 bases between. The length of the CDR3 is 14 residues. Germline CDR1 reads LNHDA; CDR2 reads SQIVND (reference sequence). Blood was sampled at baseline, cycle 4 day 1, and cycle 7 day 1. This TCR was sampled from an adult with an advanced solid tumor such as melanoma, head and neck, liver or kidney cancer. The sample here was CD4+ or CD8+ T cells sorted from blood, taken in a trial of the OX40 agonist ivuxolimab. This chain joins TRBV19 and TRBJ2-7; D is perhaps TRBD2 (5 bases). The CDR3 loop is CASSPPGSSYEQYF. The CDR3 DNA reads as TGTGCCAGTAGTCCACCGGGGAGCAGCTACGAGCAGTACTTC.